These 18 T cell receptor beta chains were sequenced from one sample in a study of cytomegalovirus exposure and HLA in healthy donors. It was with 60 Vbeta and 13 Jbeta primers that the PCR ran. The table came from immunoSEQ multiplex PCR; TCRdb's copy has only in-frame clones and leaves some out. The sample consists of some 70,000 clones, around 78% of them appearing once. Source material: PBMCs. The receptors come from a man aged 18 to 35 in good health and CMV-seropositive.

This chain links TRBV4-1 with TRBJ2-5; 8 nucleotides agree with TRBD2. V was pared by 2 bases and J by 1 base, with 9 bases of the junction left unmatched. Germline-derived CDR1 and CDR2 are MGHRA and YSYEKL. CDR3 length equals 17 residues. DNA of the CDR3: TGCGCCAGCAGCCAATTCTCAGCGGGGGTTCTCCAAGAGACCCAGTACTTC. Translated, it gives CASSQFSAGVLQETQYF.

V usage is TRBV6-5 and J usage is TRBJ2-1, with TRBD2 matching over 8 bases. This CDR3 has 15 amino acids. Germline CDR1 MNHEY, CDR2 SVGAGI. Trimming removed 2 bases from V and 4 bases from J; junction bases left unmatched: 4. CDR3: CASSYTAGGYNEQFF. The DNA for the CDR3 is TGTGCCAGCAGTTACACGGCGGGAGGTTACAATGAGCAGTTCTTC.

The gene calls are TRBV5-4 and TRBJ2-2; tentative D call: TRBD2 (6 bases). The germline CDR1 and CDR2 sequences are SGHNT and YYREEE (reference sequence). The CDR3 is 16 residues long. V lost 2 bases to trimming and J lost 6 bases, with 17 bases between them. CDR3 protein: CASSLRSEGGAGELFF. In DNA, the CDR3 is TGTGCCAGCAGCTTACGGTCGGAGGGTGGGGCCGGGGAGCTGTTTTTT.

J is TRBJ2-5 and V is TRBV5-4, with D perhaps TRBD1 (6 bases). Germline V CDR1 and CDR2: SGHNT, YYREEE (reference sequence). Trimming stripped 0 bases from V and 2 bases from J, with 8 bases between. The CDR3 is made up of 14 amino acids. The DNA for the CDR3 is TGTGCCAGCAGCTTGGATACAGGGCAAGAGACCCAGTACTTC. Translation: CASSLDTGQETQYF.

This clone was seen a single time. This rearrangement joins TRBV6-1 to TRBJ1-1; TRBD1 agrees at 9 bases. Trimming took 8 bases from V and 4 from J; bases not matched to a gene: 5. Looked up from germline, CDR1 is MNHNS and CDR2 is SASEGT. This CDR3 is 13 amino acids long. The CDR3 DNA reads TGTGCCAGCGTACAGGGGGCTGGCACTGAAGCTTTCTTT. Encoded protein: CASVQGAGTEAFF.

This clone has only a few counts. The chain couples TRBV4-2 to TRBJ2-2; TRBD1 is a possible D gene (7 bases). Germline CDR1 is LGHNA and CDR2 is YNFKEQ. The CDR3 is made up of 15 amino acids. The germline V and J ends were trimmed by 2 bases and 7 bases, with 14 bases remaining between them. The CDR3 DNA is TGTGCCAGCAGCCAAAAGGAGGGGACAGACGGGGAGCTGTTTTTT. Protein sequence: CASSQKEGTDGELFF.

This chain uses TRBV30 with TRBJ1-1; D unresolved. Trimming removed 0 bases at V and 0 bases at J, with 5 bases between. The germline gives CDR1 GTSNPN, CDR2 SVGIG (reference sequence). This CDR3 has 13 amino acids. CDR3: CAWSVQVNTEAFF. The CDR3 coding sequence is TGTGCCTGGAGTGTTCAGGTGAACACTGAAGCTTTCTTT.

This clone was detected only a few times. The chain employs TRBV30 and TRBJ2-7, with TRBD1 matching 10 bases. CDR3 length equals 13 residues. Germline loops: CDR1 GTSNPN, CDR2 SVGIG (reference sequence). V gave up 5 bases and J gave up 4 bases; unmatched junction bases: 5. CDR3 residues: CAWDRGRGYEQYF. CDR3 nucleotide sequence: TGTGCCTGGGACAGGGGGCGAGGATACGAGCAGTACTTC.

This clone was found a few times. The J gene is TRBJ2-5, the V gene TRBV5-5; TRBD2 might be the D (6 bases). Trimming stripped 2 bases from V and 5 bases from J, with 10 bases between. Germline CDR1 reads SGHKS; CDR2 reads YYEKEE (reference sequence). The CDR3 runs 13 residues. The CDR3 coding sequence is TGTGCCAGCAGCTTCCGACTAGTTGAGACCCAGTACTTC. This sequence encodes CASSFRLVETQYF.

This chain connects TRBV4-1 to TRBJ1-5; D remains unclear. Germline CDR1 reads MGHRA; CDR2 reads YSYEKL. Trimming pared 1 base from V and 10 bases from J, leaving 17 bases between. The CDR3 contains 15 residues. CDR3 amino acids: CASSQGVGLLSPQHF. For the CDR3, the DNA is TGCGCCAGCAGCCAAGGTGTGGGCCTCCTCAGCCCCCAGCATTTT.

This rearrangement joins TRBV4-1 to TRBJ1-1, with a possible D match to TRBD1 (5 bases). Germline loops: CDR1 MGHRA, CDR2 YSYEKL. The V end was cut by 2 bases, the J end by 2 bases, with 9 bases between. The CDR3 is 14 residues long. The CDR3 coding sequence is TGCGCCAGCAGCCAACCGACAGTAAACACTGAAGCTTTCTTT. Translated, it gives CASSQPTVNTEAFF.

The chain is built from TRBV10-3 and TRBJ2-2; 10 nucleotides align to TRBD2. The length of the CDR3 is 15 residues. The germline V gene has CDR1 ENHRY and CDR2 SYGVKD. The trim removed 6 bases at V and 4 bases at J, leaving 5 bases unmatched. CDR3 bases: TGTGCCATCAGGAAGCGGGAGGGTGGCACCGGGGAGCTGTTTTTT. Translated: CAIRKREGGTGELFF.

The genes are TRBV28 and TRBJ2-7; tentative D call: TRBD2 (6 bases). Looked up from germline, CDR1 is MDHEN and CDR2 is SYDVKM. V dropped 3 bases and J dropped 0 bases, with 18 bases sitting between them. The CDR3 has 17 residues. The CDR3 sequence: CASSFRQRAHLSYEQYF. The CDR3 DNA is TGTGCCAGCAGTTTTCGTCAGCGGGCGCACCTCTCCTACGAGCAGTACTTC.

V and J are TRBV4-1 and TRBJ2-7, with TRBD1 identical over 9 bases. Germline trimming cut 1 base from V and 3 bases from J; bases unmatched to any gene: 10. In germline, CDR1 is MGHRA, CDR2 YSYEKL. CDR3 length: 17 residues. The CDR3 reads CASSQAGFGTGYYEQYF. The CDR3 DNA follows: TGCGCCAGCAGCCAAGCCGGGTTTGGGACAGGGTACTACGAGCAGTACTTC.

This clone was seen a few times. J is TRBJ2-7 and V is TRBV6-5, with 8 positions matching TRBD1. Germline CDR1 MNHEY, CDR2 SVGAGI. J gave up 4 bases and V 6 bases, and 8 bases lay outside the gene matches. The CDR3 is 14 amino acids. The CDR3 sequence is CASSLGQGGYEQYF. The DNA for the CDR3 is TGTGCCAGCAGCCTCGGACAGGGTGGGTACGAGCAGTACTTC.

The chain joins TRBV5-4 to TRBJ2-1; D not resolved. Germline values: CDR1 SGHNT, CDR2 YYREEE (reference sequence). CDR3 length equals 13 residues. V lost 1 base, J lost 8 bases, and 10 bases lay in between. CDR3 amino acids: CASSLSELHEQFF. The CDR3, as DNA: TGTGCCAGCAGCTTGTCGGAGCTCCATGAGCAGTTCTTC.

This clone has just one count. The chain carries TRBV5-4 and TRBJ2-3; 9 bases fit TRBD1. The CDR3 sequence is 17 residues long. Germline V gene sequence: CDR1 SGHNT, CDR2 YYREEE (reference sequence). After removal of 3 bases from V and 5 bases from J, the junction contained 13 bases not matched to a gene. The CDR3 DNA is TGTGCCAGCAGCTCAGGACAGGGGCCATCCCCCCAAGATACGCAGTATTTT. Translated, it gives CASSSGQGPSPQDTQYF.

The chain recombines TRBV4-1 with TRBJ1-1; weak D call: TRBD1 (5 bases). CDR1 and CDR2 from the germline V gene are MGHRA and YSYEKL. The V end lost 3 bases, the J end lost 0 bases, and 26 bases lay between the germline ends. The CDR3 covers 20 residues. The CDR3 spells CASSQDKPGTSADMNTEAFF. The DNA of the CDR3 is TGCGCCAGCAGCCAGGACAAGCCCGGGACTTCCGCGGATATGAACACTGAAGCTTTCTTT.